This T cell receptor beta chain was sequenced during a study of cytomegalovirus exposure and HLA in healthy donors (dated by TCRdb to the late 2010s). A note on the overall study: An earlier analysis of some 620 of the donors reported over 250 Gb of sequence data and approximately 120 million unique TCR beta sequences obtained from about 200 million T cells. Along with the 666-subject first cohort, a separate validation cohort of over a hundred different subjects was used. A later analysis re-examined previously published TCR beta repertoires from roughly 720 donors and added high-resolution HLA genotyping to investigate patterns of TCR occurrence. The number of donors typed differed by locus, with about 629-630 for A, B, C, DRB1 and DQB1, 522 for DQA1, over 600 for DPA1, and some 440 for DPB1. An earlier analysis of around 640 of the donors used high-throughput TCR beta sequencing to judge whether each TCR beta V gene segment behaved as functional or pseudogenic. High-throughput TCR immunosequencing, statistical association of individual TCRs with disease status, and machine learning were combined to predict cytomegalovirus infection status. The study used immunosequencing to profile the T cell repertoires of some 600 subjects and linked those repertoires to cytomegalovirus serostatus. The genetic ancestry cluster associated with self-reported Caucasian donors included roughly 84% of the 350 to 500 genotyped donors. All discovery cohort repertoires had been generated using a single sequencing platform. Across about 370 genotyped donors of the cohort, an average of roughly 250,000 unique TCR beta nucleotide sequences per donor were sequenced, and 15% to 20% of those sequences were non-productive. HLA typing covered class I and class II loci at four-digit resolution. A later genetic analysis used genome-wide SNP genotypes for about three fifths of the 666 donors, treating that subset as a discovery cohort. The study was designed to test whether signatures of past pathogen exposure could be identified by cataloging public T cell receptors. Because of strong linkage in the cohort, roughly five DR-DQ haplotypes were treated as single units for association and clustering. Donor age, sex, ethnicity and CMV serostatus were compiled together with the repertoire data. An early release covering over 500 HLA-typed donors comprised about 300 gigabases of sequencing data and around 85 million unique TCR sequences. In the later analysis, no new phenotypic data were used to find candidate immune exposures; instead, reliance was placed on TCR beta sequences and their occurrence across donors. Study-wide conclusions, independent of this receptor: A further reported finding was that TCR beta sequences accurately predicted the HLA-A and HLA-B alleles for most subjects in the first cohort. Across donors, most TCR sequences were observed very rarely, whereas some public TCRs were present in many individuals. When HLA alleles, especially DR and DQ, strongly co-occurred, attributing TCR associations to individual alleles was difficult. A later analysis reported that several top co-occurrence clusters appeared linked to parvovirus B19, influenza, CMV and Epstein-Barr virus. In the study, around 150 TCR beta chains were listed as associated with cytomegalovirus. In a later analysis, most CMV-associated TCR beta chains were found to appear HLA-restricted, with HLA associations seemingly driven largely by CMV exposure. In this cohort, only TCR beta chains were sequenced, and detectable features were limited by the absence of alpha or paired-chain data. The only immune exposure information available for the cohort was CMV serostatus. The sequencing pipeline was judged likely to have produced a cluster of highly shared sequence variants as a technical artifact. Some IMGT-functional V segments, including TRBV6-2 and TRBV6-3, could not be told apart with the 87-base-pair reads, so those segments were excluded. A few of the identified cytomegalovirus-associated TCR beta chains were confirmed in vitro to be specific for cytomegalovirus antigens. In a later genetic analysis, a missense DCLRE1C variant was associated with V-gene and J-gene trimming of TCR beta chains, and the association was replicated in an independent cohort. The authors suggested that the approach could potentially be generalized to other disease states and immunological phenotypes. Sequencing depth was assumed to be roughly uniform across donors in the presence/absence analyses, though that assumption may not hold. Cytomegalovirus status was reported to be diagnosed by the classifier with high specificity and sensitivity in both the original and validation cohorts. In a later analysis, HLA-associated TCR beta chains were found to be more clonally expanded and to have lower generation probabilities than equally common non-associated chains. Because counts were too low, about 18 rarely observed V segments, including chromosome 9 orphons, were excluded from the earlier analysis of about 500 of the donors. An earlier analysis of roughly 570 of the donors showed that most TCR beta V segments appeared in productive rearrangements either about 87% or about 30% of the time, which broadly matched IMGT annotations. A later analysis found that TCR association rates varied across HLA loci, with DRB1 alleles showing the most associated TCRs and HLA-C alleles the fewest. Because some donors lacked HLA typing at each locus, the association tests relied only on the typed subset. According to a later genetic analysis, donors in an Asian-associated ancestry cluster had fewer N-insertions in productive TCRs than the approximately 650-donor mean. Correlated functional status among segregating V segments might be attributable to linkage disequilibrium, but an unknown experimental factor could not be ruled out. Specific HLA alleles were associated with over 15,000 TCR beta sequences at a false discovery rate of 0.05 in a later analysis.

Of note for this clone: What this receptor recognizes is not known. Base quality data are lacking; no much larger clone is found one base away.

The method behind the library was the immunoSEQ multiplex PCR assay. For the multiplex PCR, a mixture combining 60 forward primers for TCR Vbeta segments and 13 reverse primers for TCR Jbeta segments was used. The CDR3 region of rearranged TCR beta genes was amplified from genomic DNA with a multiplex PCR assay. The Illumina HiSeq System was used to sequence the amplified TCR beta libraries as 87-base-pair reads. The published analysis was carried out like this. A later analysis tallied 70 million to 100 million unique TCR beta chains across the 650 to 750 repertoires, and about 10 million of those chains were shared by two or more donors. A nearest-neighbor algorithm error-corrected the raw reads and collapsed the reads into unique sequences, merging closely related sequences to remove PCR and sequencing errors. V, D and J gene segments were assigned by aligning CDR3 sequences to IMGT reference sequences. For a sequence to be retained, at least a six-nucleotide match to both a V gene segment and a J gene segment was required. Rearrangements were classified as productive when the CDR3 lacked stop codons and remained in frame with V and J, and all other rearrangements were classified as non-productive. CDR3 was defined according to IMGT convention as the region running from the second conserved V-encoded cysteine to the conserved J-encoded phenylalanine. Sequences without an unambiguous match to a single V gene segment were excluded from the earlier analysis of about 600 of the donors. An earlier analysis of about 600 of the donors called V segments functional above 56.7% productive rearrangements and segregating when the between-donor standard deviation exceeded 5%. To diagnose cytomegalovirus status from the catalog of TCR beta chain sequences, a statistical classification framework was built. V and J gene assignment, in a later analysis, came from comparing TCR nucleotide sequences with IMGT/GENE-DB human TR gene sequences. The TCRdist pipeline was used in a later analysis to assign CDR3 sequences and most-parsimonious VDJ recombination scenarios. A later analysis defined each TCR beta chain by its CDR3 amino acid sequence plus V-gene family, and excluded reads lacking a unique V-gene family. As a way to deal with suspected cross-contamination and a sequencing artifact, a later analysis dropped under 600 nucleotide sequences that were highly shared and had low generation probability. In a later analysis, a clonal expansion index was calculated for each public chain from normalized within-repertoire ranks of inferred template counts. In a later analysis, generation probabilities were computed using a VDJ recombination model fitted to out-of-frame rearrangements, and the results were checked against IGoR. A later analysis scored TCR-TCR, TCR-HLA and TCR-CMV co-occurrence with hypergeometric tests, applying a repertoire-size bias correction to TCR pairs. In a later analysis, false discovery rates were estimated by permuting HLA or CMV assignments 20 times. In a later analysis, co-occurring TCRs were grouped using DBSCAN, with TCRdist sequence similarity added in when clustering inside HLA-allele-positive subsets. For co-occurrence clustering, repertoires with fewer than 30,000 or more than 120,000 public chains were excluded, along with several repertoires with anomalous nucleotide sharing. What TCRdb holds here is the immuneACCESS table cut down to in-frame rearrangements. Part of the clones is not present; checked against another copy, under half of the missing clones reflect an unresolved V gene, and the others are unexplained. V, J and clone size are taken as reported in that table, and D and trimming were inferred from the DNA itself. The sample includes some 120,000 clones, with roughly 79% observed a single time. Of the sample, roughly 3.1% falls within the top ten clones.

The cohort consisted of 670 or so healthy bone marrow donors. At the time of sampling, every cohort member was nominally healthy, though immune exposures that went unrecorded were likely present. The donor tested CMV seronegative and was one of the 352 seronegative cohort members. A peripheral blood sample was collected from each donor, and TCR beta sequencing was performed on peripheral blood mononuclear cells. The Qiagen DNeasy Blood Extraction Kit was used to extract genomic DNA from the blood cell samples. Taken from the germline V gene, the CDR1 and CDR2 loops are MNHEY and SVGAGI. V was cut back by 4 bases and J by 5 bases, leaving a gap of 9 bases between them. The CDR3 measures 13 amino acids from cysteine to phenylalanine. The DNA shown is the 39-base CDR3, in frame from base 1.

The material sequenced was PBMCs. The chain was built from TRBV6-5 and TRBJ1-5, and the D gene may be TRBD1, 6 bases matching. The clonotype comes from a man younger than 45 in good health and CMV-seronegative. The nucleotide sequence reads TGTGCCAGCAGTTGGGCAGGGGATCAGCCCCAGCATTTT. This yields the protein CASSWAGDQPQHF.